The TCR beta chain described here comes from a study of shared clonotypes between healthy human individuals. Germline-derived CDR1 and CDR2 are SGHNT and YYREEE (reference sequence). The CDR3 length is 13 residues. The ends were cut back, 2 bases at V and 2 bases at J, with 7 bases in the middle. The assay was immunoSEQ multiplex PCR, and TCRdb's table has in-frame clones only and misses some. The sample has about 2 million clones, about 95% seen once. CD45RO-negative, CCR7-positively selected cells formed the naive CD8 fraction, excluding terminally differentiated effector memory CD45RA+ cells. This TCR was recovered from a man between 18 and 35 years old in good health. The rearrangement joins TRBV5-4 to TRBJ1-2, with D uncertain. Sequencing was done on a sample of naive CD8+ T cells sorted from blood. The CDR3 DNA follows: TGTGCCAGCAGCTTTTGGCGGAACTATGGCTACACCTTC. Translated: CASSFWRNYGYTF. The full variable domain, with the rest looked up from reference TRBV5-4 and TRBJ1-2, is ETGVTQSPTHLIKTRGQQVTLRCSSQSGHNTVSWYQQALGQGPQFIFQYYREEENGRGNFPPRFSGLQFPNYSSELNVNALELDDSALYLCASSFWRNYGYTFGSGTRLTVV.